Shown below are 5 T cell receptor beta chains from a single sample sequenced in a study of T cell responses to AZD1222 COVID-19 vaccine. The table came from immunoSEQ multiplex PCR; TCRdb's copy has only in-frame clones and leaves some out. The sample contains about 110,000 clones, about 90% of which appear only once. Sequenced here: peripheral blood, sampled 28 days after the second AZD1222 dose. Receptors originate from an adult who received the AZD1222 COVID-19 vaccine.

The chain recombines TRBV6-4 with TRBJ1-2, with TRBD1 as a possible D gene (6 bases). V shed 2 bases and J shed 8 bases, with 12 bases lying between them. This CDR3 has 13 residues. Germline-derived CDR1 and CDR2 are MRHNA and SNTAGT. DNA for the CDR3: TGTGCCAGCAGTGACAGGGGGATCGGCGGCTACACCTTC. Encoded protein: CASSDRGIGGYTF.

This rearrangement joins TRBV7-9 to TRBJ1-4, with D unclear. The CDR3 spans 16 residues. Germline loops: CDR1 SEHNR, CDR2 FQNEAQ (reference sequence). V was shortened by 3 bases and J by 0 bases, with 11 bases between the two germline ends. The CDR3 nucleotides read TGTGCCAGCAGCTTGGAGGTTAAGGCAACTAATGAAAAACTGTTTTTT. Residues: CASSLEVKATNEKLFF. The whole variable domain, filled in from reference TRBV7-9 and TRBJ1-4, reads DTGVSQNPRHKITKRGQNVTFRCDPISEHNRLYWYRQTLGQGPEFLTYFQNEAQLEKSRLLSDRFSAERPKGSFSTLEIQRTEQGDSAMYLCASSLEVKATNEKLFFGSGTQLSVL.

This chain's CDR3 is CASRPGLAGENEQFF. CDR3 nucleotides: TGTGCCAGCAGACCCGGACTAGCGGGGGAGAATGAGCAGTTCTTC. The chain links TRBV27 to TRBJ2-1; TRBD2 matches at 13 bases. J gave up 7 bases and V 6 bases, and 6 bases lay outside the gene matches. The CDR3 covers 15 residues. Germline CDR1 and CDR2: MNHEY and SMNVEV (reference sequence).

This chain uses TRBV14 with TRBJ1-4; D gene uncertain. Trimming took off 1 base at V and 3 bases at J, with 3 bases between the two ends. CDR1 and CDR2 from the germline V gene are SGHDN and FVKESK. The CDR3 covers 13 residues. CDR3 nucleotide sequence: TGTGCCAGCAGCCAAGGGGCTAATGAAAAACTGTTTTTT. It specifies CASSQGANEKLFF.

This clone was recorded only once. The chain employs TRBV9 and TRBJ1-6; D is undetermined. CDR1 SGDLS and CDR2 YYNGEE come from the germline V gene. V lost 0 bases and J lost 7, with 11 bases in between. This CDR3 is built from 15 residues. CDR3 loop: CASSVGIGGNSPLHF. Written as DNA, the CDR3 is TGTGCCAGCAGCGTAGGCATAGGCGGGAATTCACCCCTCCACTTT.